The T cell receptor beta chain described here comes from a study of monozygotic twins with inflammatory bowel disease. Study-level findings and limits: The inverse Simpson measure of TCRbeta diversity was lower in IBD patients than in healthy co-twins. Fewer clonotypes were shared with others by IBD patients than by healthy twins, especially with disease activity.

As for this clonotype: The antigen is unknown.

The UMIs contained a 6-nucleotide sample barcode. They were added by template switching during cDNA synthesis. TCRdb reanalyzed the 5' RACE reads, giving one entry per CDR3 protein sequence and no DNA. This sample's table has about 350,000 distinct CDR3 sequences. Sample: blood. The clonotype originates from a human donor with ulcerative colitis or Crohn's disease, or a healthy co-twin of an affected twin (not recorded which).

The CDR3 reads CSAMSANTGELFF. This chain connects TRBV20-1 to TRBJ2-2. This CDR3 has 13 residues. The germline V gene encodes CDR1 DFQATT and CDR2 SNEGSKA (reference sequence).